A single TCR beta chain is shown here with its context. Authors' processing steps: Nucleated cell number was recorded as an estimate derived from reference gene primer amplification. Generated by immunoSEQ multiplex PCR, the TCRdb table keeps only in-frame clones and is missing some. V and J calls and clone size are as listed in that table; D and trimming were resolved from the DNA. The table lists about 380,000 clones, more than 70% of them singletons. The data stem from a study of blood T cell repertoires in COVID-19. This CDR3 spans 14 amino acids. V gave up 4 bases and J gave up 5 bases, with 11 bases separating them. Germline assignment: CDR1 LGHNA and CDR2 YNFKEQ. Participants' reported clinical history set cohort assignment.

The chain is built from TRBV4-2 and TRBJ1-4; D might be TRBD1 (5 bases). Material: PBMCs or T cells enriched from blood (not recorded which). The receptor comes from a woman between 18 and 29 years old who had recovered from COVID-19. The CDR3 DNA sequence: TGTGCCAGCAGCCCCCCCCGGGGGAATGAAAAACTGTTTTTT. Translation gives CASSPPRGNEKLFF.